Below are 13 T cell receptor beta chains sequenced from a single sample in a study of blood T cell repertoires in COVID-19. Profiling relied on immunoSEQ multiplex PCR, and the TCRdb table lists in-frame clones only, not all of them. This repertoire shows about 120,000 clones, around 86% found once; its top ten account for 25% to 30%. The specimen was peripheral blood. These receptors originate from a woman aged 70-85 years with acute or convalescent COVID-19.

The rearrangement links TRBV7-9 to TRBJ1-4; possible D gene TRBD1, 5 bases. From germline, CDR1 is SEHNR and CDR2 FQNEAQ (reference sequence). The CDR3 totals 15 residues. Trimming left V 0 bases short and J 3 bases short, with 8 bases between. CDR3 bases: TGTGCCAGCAGCTTAGCGGGAGGGGCTAATGAAAAACTGTTTTTT. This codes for CASSLAGGANEKLFF.

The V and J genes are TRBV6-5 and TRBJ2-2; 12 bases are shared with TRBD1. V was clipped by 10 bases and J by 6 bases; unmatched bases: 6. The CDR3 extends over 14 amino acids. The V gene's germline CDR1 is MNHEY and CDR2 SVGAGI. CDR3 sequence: CATLGDRGPGELFF. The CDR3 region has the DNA TGTGCCACCCTAGGGGACAGGGGGCCCGGGGAGCTGTTTTTT.

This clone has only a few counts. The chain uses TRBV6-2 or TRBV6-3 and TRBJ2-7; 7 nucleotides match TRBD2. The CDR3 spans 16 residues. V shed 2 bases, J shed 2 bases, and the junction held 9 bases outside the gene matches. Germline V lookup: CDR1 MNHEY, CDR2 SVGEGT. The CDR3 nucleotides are TGTGCCAGCAGTTACCCCGCTAGCGGTCTGGCCTACGAGCAGTACTTC. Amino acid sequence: CASSYPASGLAYEQYF.

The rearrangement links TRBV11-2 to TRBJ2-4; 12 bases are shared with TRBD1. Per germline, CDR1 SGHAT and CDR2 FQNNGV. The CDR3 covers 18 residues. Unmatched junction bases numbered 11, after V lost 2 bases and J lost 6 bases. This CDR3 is CASSLFGGTGGSLNIQYF. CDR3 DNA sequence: TGTGCCAGCAGCTTATTTGGCGGGACAGGGGGCTCCTTAAACATTCAGTACTTC. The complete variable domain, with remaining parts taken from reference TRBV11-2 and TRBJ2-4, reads EAGVAQSPRYKIIEKRQSVAFWCNPISGHATLYWYQQILGQGPKLLIQFQNNGVVDDSQLPKDRFSAERLKGVDSTLKIQPAKLEDSAVYLCASSLFGGTGGSLNIQYFGAGTRLSVL.

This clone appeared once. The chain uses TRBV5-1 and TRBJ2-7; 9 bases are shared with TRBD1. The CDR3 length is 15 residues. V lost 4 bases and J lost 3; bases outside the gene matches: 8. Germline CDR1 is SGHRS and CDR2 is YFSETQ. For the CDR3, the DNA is TGCGCCAGCAGCCCGTCGGGACAGGGCCTCTACGAGCAGTACTTC. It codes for CASSPSGQGLYEQYF.

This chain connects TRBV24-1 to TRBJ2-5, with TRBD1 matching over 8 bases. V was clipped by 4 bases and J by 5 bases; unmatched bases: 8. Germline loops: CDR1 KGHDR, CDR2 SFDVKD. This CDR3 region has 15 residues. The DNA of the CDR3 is TGTGCCACCAGTGACCCTGGACAGGGTTTTGAGACCCAGTACTTC. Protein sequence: CATSDPGQGFETQYF.

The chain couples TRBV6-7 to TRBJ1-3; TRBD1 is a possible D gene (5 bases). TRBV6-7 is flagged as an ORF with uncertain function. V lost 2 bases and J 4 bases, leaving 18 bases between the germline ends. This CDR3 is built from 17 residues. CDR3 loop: CASSYVWGRAAGNTIYF. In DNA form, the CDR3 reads TGTGCCAGCAGTTACGTTTGGGGCAGGGCGGCCGGAAACACCATATATTTT.

DNA for the CDR3: TGTGCCAGTAAGGGCGGACTACGTCTTTTCTTC. Its protein product is CASKGGLRLFF. V and J are TRBV19 and TRBJ2-1; TRBD2 might be the D (6 bases). V was pared by 7 bases and J by 16 bases, with 17 bases between. Germline CDR1 reads LNHDA; CDR2 reads SQIVND (reference sequence). The CDR3 sequence is 11 residues long.

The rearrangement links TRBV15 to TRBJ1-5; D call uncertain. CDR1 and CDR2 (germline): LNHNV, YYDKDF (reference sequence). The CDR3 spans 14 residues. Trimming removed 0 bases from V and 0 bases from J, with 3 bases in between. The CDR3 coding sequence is TGTGCCACCAGCAGAGATAGTAGCAATCAGCCCCAGCATTTT. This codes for CATSRDSSNQPQHF.

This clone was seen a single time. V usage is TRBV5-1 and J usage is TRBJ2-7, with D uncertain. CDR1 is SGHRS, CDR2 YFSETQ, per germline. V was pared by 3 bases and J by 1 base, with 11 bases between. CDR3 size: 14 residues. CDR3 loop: CASSYSGVSYEQYF. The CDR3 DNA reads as TGCGCCAGCAGCTATTCAGGCGTTTCCTACGAGCAGTACTTC.

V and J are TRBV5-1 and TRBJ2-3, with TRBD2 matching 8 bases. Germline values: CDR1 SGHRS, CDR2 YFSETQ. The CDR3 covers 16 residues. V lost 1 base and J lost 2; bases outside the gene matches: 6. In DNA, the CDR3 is TGCGCCAGCAGCTTGCTAACTAGCGGATCCACAGATACGCAGTATTTT. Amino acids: CASSLLTSGSTDTQYF.

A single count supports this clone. CDR3 nucleotide sequence: TGTGCCAGCGGGACTGGCGGGGATTCAAACAATGAGCAGTTCTTC. It encodes CASGTGGDSNNEQFF. The J gene is TRBJ2-1, the V gene TRBV6-5; weak D call: TRBD2 (6 bases). In germline, CDR1 is MNHEY, CDR2 SVGAGI. Trimming left V 8 bases short and J 5 bases short, with 19 bases between. This CDR3 has 15 amino acids.

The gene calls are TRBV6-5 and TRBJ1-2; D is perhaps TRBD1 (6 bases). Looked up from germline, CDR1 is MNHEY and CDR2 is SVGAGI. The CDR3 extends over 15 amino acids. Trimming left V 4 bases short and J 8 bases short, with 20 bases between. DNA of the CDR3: TGTGCCAGCAGTTCTCAGGGGATTCTAGTAGGGGGCTACACCTTC. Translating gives CASSSQGILVGGYTF.